This entry lists 22 T cell receptor beta chains sequenced from one sample in a study of cytomegalovirus exposure and HLA in healthy donors. It was with 60 Vbeta and 13 Jbeta primers that the PCR ran. The method was immunoSEQ multiplex PCR; TCRdb's version includes in-frame clones alone and lacks a portion of them. Among 200,000 to 250,000 clones listed, approximately 82% were seen once. Sequencing input: PBMCs. These receptors all stem from a man aged 18 to 29 in good health and CMV-seronegative.

The V call is TRBV27, the J call TRBJ1-4; the D gene is possibly TRBD1 (6 bases). The V gene lost 4 bases and the J gene lost 13 bases, with 16 bases spanning the gap. CDR1 and CDR2 (germline): MNHEY, SMNVEV (reference sequence). The CDR3 is made up of 13 amino acids. This CDR3 is CASSSYRENGLFF. As DNA, the CDR3 is TGTGCCAGCAGTTCTTACAGGGAGAACGGACTGTTTTTT.

The table lists this clone with a few counts. The chain employs TRBV6-5 and TRBJ1-5; perhaps TRBD1 as D (5 bases). Trimming removed 0 bases at V and 3 bases at J, with 9 bases between. The CDR3 is 15 residues long. The germline CDR1 and CDR2 sequences are MNHEY and SVGAGI. The CDR3 bases are TGTGCCAGCAGTTACTCCCAGGGCCCCAATCAGCCCCAGCATTTT. This gives the protein CASSYSQGPNQPQHF.

The chain carries TRBV5-1 and TRBJ2-6, with D maybe TRBD1 (6 bases). The CDR3 loop spans 18 amino acids. The V gene's germline CDR1 is SGHRS and CDR2 YFSETQ. Trimming took 4 bases from V and 1 from J, leaving 18 bases between them. Here the CDR3 DNA reads TGCGCCAGCAGCCACAAAACAGGGAGTAAGTCTGGGGCCAACGTCCTGACTTTC. This encodes CASSHKTGSKSGANVLTF.

The rearrangement links TRBV19 to TRBJ2-5; 13 nucleotides agree with TRBD2. Per germline, CDR1 LNHDA and CDR2 SQIVND (reference sequence). CDR3 length: 15 residues. Germline trimming cut 5 bases from V and 2 bases from J; bases unmatched to any gene: 2. The CDR3 sequence is CASSLGLAGQETQYF. The CDR3 DNA follows: TGTGCCAGTAGTCTGGGACTAGCGGGGCAAGAGACCCAGTACTTC. Using reference TRBV19 and TRBJ2-5 for the parts outside the CDR3, the full variable domain is DGGITQSPKYLFRKEGQNVTLSCEQNLNHDAMYWYRQDPGQGLRLIYYSQIVNDFQKGDIAEGYSVSREKKESFPLTVTSAQKNPTAFYLCASSLGLAGQETQYFGPGTRLLVL.

This sequence joins TRBV6-6 and TRBJ1-5, with D possibly being TRBD1 (5 bases). The CDR3 is 15 amino acids. Trimming pared 2 bases from V and 1 base from J, leaving 9 bases between. Germline assignment: CDR1 MNHNY and CDR2 SVGAGI (reference sequence). In DNA form, the CDR3 reads TGTGCCAGCAGTTACGTCCCAGGGAGCAATCAGCCCCAGCATTTT. Its protein product is CASSYVPGSNQPQHF.

The rearrangement uses TRBV15 and TRBJ2-7, with D possibly being TRBD2 (6 bases). Trimming cost V 8 bases and J 3 bases, with 14 bases left between them. From germline, CDR1 is LNHNV and CDR2 YYDKDF (reference sequence). The length of the CDR3 is 13 residues. The CDR3 DNA follows: TGTGCCACCGGGACGGGAGAGGGCTACGAGCAGTACTTC. This gives the protein CATGTGEGYEQYF. Filled out from reference TRBV15 and TRBJ2-7, the complete variable domain reads DAMVIQNPRYQVTQFGKPVTLSCSQTLNHNVMYWYQQKSSQAPKLLFHYYDKDFNNEADTPDNFQSRRPNTSFCFLDIRSPGLGDTAMYLCATGTGEGYEQYFGPGTRLTVT.

The chain joins TRBV7-2 to TRBJ1-1; TRBD1 aligns across 7 bases. The ends lost 5 bases at V and 3 bases at J; junction bases unmatched: 3. Germline V CDR1 and CDR2: SGHTA, FQGNSA. The CDR3 totals 13 residues. In nucleotides, the CDR3 is TGTGCCAGCAGCCGACAGGGATACACTGAAGCTTTCTTT. Its translation: CASSRQGYTEAFF.

The chain is built from TRBV14 and TRBJ1-1; no clear D gene. This CDR3 spans 16 amino acids. Germline V gene sequence: CDR1 SGHDN, CDR2 FVKESK. V lost 1 base to trimming and J lost 6 bases, with 18 bases between them. CDR3 sequence reads: CASSQAFVARVPEAFF. The DNA for the CDR3 is TGTGCCAGCAGCCAAGCATTCGTAGCGCGGGTCCCTGAAGCTTTCTTT.

The chain carries TRBV5-1 and TRBJ2-5; possible D gene TRBD1, 5 bases. The last part of the DNA fits TRBJ2-7 better; the J call may be wrong. CDR1 is SGHRS and CDR2 is YFSETQ in the germline V gene. The CDR3 consists of 14 residues. CDR3 DNA: TGCGCCAGCAGCAATGACAGACTTCTCTACGAGCAGTACTTC. Translated: CASSNDRLLYEQYF.

Worth noting for this clone: At one end, the junction sequence differs from germline, possibly due to a read error. The rearrangement joins TRBV29-1 to TRBJ1-1; D possibly corresponds to TRBD1 (5 bases). Germline-derived CDR1 and CDR2 are SQVTM and ANQGSEA. CDR3 length equals 11 residues. The CDR3 DNA sequence: TGCAGCGTAGAAGGGGCAGCAGAAGCTTTCTTT. Protein product: CSVEGAAEAFF.

The rearrangement uses TRBV2 and TRBJ1-2; D is unresolved. The germline V gene encodes CDR1 SNHLY and CDR2 FYNNEI. The CDR3 extends over 11 amino acids. V shed 7 bases and J shed 2 bases, with 5 bases lying between them. The CDR3 DNA is TGTGCCAGCAAGCCAAACTATGGCTACACCTTC. Residues: CASKPNYGYTF.

J is TRBJ1-5 and V is TRBV19, with 7 bases lining up with TRBD1. The CDR3 consists of 15 residues. Germline trimming cut 6 bases from V and 3 bases from J; bases unmatched to any gene: 8. Germline V gene lookup returns CDR1 LNHDA and CDR2 SQIVND (reference sequence). The CDR3 here is CASSPSGTVNQPQHF. The CDR3, as DNA: TGTGCCAGTAGCCCCTCCGGGACAGTCAATCAGCCCCAGCATTTT.

CDR3: CASSFRGFDYGYTF. DNA of the CDR3: TGTGCCAGCAGCTTCAGGGGGTTTGACTATGGCTACACCTTC. V gene TRBV2 combines with J gene TRBJ1-2, with 7 bases lining up with TRBD1. The CDR3 is 14 residues long. J lost 3 bases, V lost 6 bases, and 7 bases had no gene match. Germline CDR1 is SNHLY and CDR2 is FYNNEI. Combining the CDR3 with reference TRBV2 and TRBJ1-2 gives the whole variable domain EPEVTQTPSHQVTQMGQEVILRCVPISNHLYFYWYRQILGQKVEFLVSFYNNEISEKSEIFDDQFSVERPDGSNFTLKIRSTKLEDSAMYFCASSFRGFDYGYTFGSGTRLTVV.

The chain carries TRBV18 and TRBJ2-2, with TRBD2 matching 9 bases. Germline lookup yields CDR1 KGHSH and CDR2 LQKENI. J lost 4 bases, V lost 6 bases, and 6 bases had no gene match. CDR3 length: 15 residues. CDR3 residues: CASSVAGVGTGELFF. The DNA for the CDR3 is TGTGCCAGCTCGGTAGCGGGAGTTGGCACCGGGGAGCTGTTTTTT. The whole variable domain, remainder taken from reference TRBV18 and TRBJ2-2, is NAGVMQNPRHLVRRRGQEARLRCSPMKGHSHVYWYRQLPEEGLKFMVYLQKENIIDESGMPKERFSAEFPKEGPSILRIQQVVRGDSAAYFCASSVAGVGTGELFFGEGSRLTVL.

The chain carries TRBV2 and TRBJ1-1; perhaps TRBD1 as D (6 bases). CDR3 length equals 15 residues. Germline values: CDR1 SNHLY, CDR2 FYNNEI. The V end was cut by 0 bases, the J end by 6 bases, with 14 bases between. CDR3 loop: CASSEAFAGAPEAFF. CDR3 DNA: TGTGCCAGCAGTGAAGCCTTTGCGGGGGCGCCTGAAGCTTTCTTT.

J is TRBJ2-5 and V is TRBV9; 8 positions agree with TRBD1. Trimming took 0 bases from V and 4 from J; bases not matched to a gene: 2. The CDR3 consists of 14 residues. CDR1 is SGDLS, CDR2 YYNGEE, per germline. The CDR3 coding sequence is TGTGCCAGCAGCGTAGCAGGGGGCGTAGAGACCCAGTACTTC. Protein product: CASSVAGGVETQYF.

The genes are TRBV6-1 and TRBJ1-3; the D gene is possibly TRBD1 (5 bases). Germline CDR1 MNHNS, CDR2 SASEGT. V was clipped by 9 bases and J by 0 bases, with 15 bases between them. The CDR3 is made up of 15 amino acids. The CDR3 reads CASGLGPGSGNTIYF. The CDR3 DNA reads as TGTGCCAGTGGCCTGGGGCCAGGCTCTGGAAACACCATATATTTT.

Concerning this clone: A junction boundary mismatches the germline segment, possibly from a read error. This chain connects TRBV7-9 to TRBJ2-1, with D possibly TRBD2 on 5 matching bases. The germline V gene has CDR1 SEHNR and CDR2 FQNEAQ (reference sequence). The CDR3 is 15 amino acids. CDR3 region: CSSTIVPDSPNEQFF. The CDR3 coding sequence is TGTTCCAGCACCATAGTCCCGGACTCCCCCAATGAGCAGTTCTTC.

The chain joins TRBV28 to TRBJ2-1; 8 positions match TRBD1. The J segment lost 5 bases and the V segment lost 6 bases, leaving 3 bases of the junction unmatched. The CDR3 sequence is 13 residues long. Germline V gene data show CDR1 as MDHEN and CDR2 as SYDVKM. In DNA, the CDR3 is TGTGCCAGCAGCAGGGGGCGGGACAATGAGCAGTTCTTC. This sequence encodes CASSRGRDNEQFF. Together with reference TRBV28 and TRBJ2-1, the CDR3 gives the full variable domain: DVKVTQSSRYLVKRTGEKVFLECVQDMDHENMFWYRQDPGLGLRLIYFSYDVKMKEKGDIPEGYSVSREKKERFSLILESASTNQTSMYLCASSRGRDNEQFFGPGTRLTVL.

The chain couples TRBV5-6 to TRBJ2-7; 8 bases line up with TRBD2. There are 16 residues in the CDR3. The germline V gene has CDR1 SGHDT and CDR2 YYEEEE. With V trimmed by 3 bases and J by 3 bases, 11 bases remained unmatched. The CDR3 reads CASSSPSGTRNYEQYF. The CDR3 DNA is TGTGCCAGCAGCTCGCCCTCCGGGACTAGGAACTACGAGCAGTACTTC.

This clone appeared once. The chain joins TRBV30 to TRBJ2-7; 7 bases are shared with TRBD1. CDR1 is GTSNPN, CDR2 SVGIG, per germline (reference sequence). V lost 0 bases to trimming and J lost 5 bases; unmatched junction nucleotides: 4. This CDR3 contains 13 residues. CDR3 in DNA: TGTGCCTGGAGTGTCCGTCAGGGGGACGAGCAGTACTTC. Translating it yields CAWSVRQGDEQYF. Full variable domain (outside the CDR3, taken from reference TRBV30 and TRBJ2-7): SQTIHQWPATLVQPVGSPLSLECTVEGTSNPNLYWYRQAAGRGLQLLFYSVGIGQISSEVPQNLSASRPQDRQFILSSKKLLLSDSGFYLCAWSVRQGDEQYFGPGTRLTVT.

V usage is TRBV5-6 and J usage is TRBJ1-5; 7 nucleotides align to TRBD1. CDR3 length: 16 amino acids. J gave up 2 bases and V 0 bases, and 5 bases lay outside the gene matches. The V gene's germline CDR1 is SGHDT and CDR2 YYEEEE. This chain's CDR3 is CASSLATGEGNQPQHF. The CDR3 coding sequence is TGTGCCAGCAGCTTGGCCACAGGGGAAGGCAATCAGCCCCAGCATTTT.